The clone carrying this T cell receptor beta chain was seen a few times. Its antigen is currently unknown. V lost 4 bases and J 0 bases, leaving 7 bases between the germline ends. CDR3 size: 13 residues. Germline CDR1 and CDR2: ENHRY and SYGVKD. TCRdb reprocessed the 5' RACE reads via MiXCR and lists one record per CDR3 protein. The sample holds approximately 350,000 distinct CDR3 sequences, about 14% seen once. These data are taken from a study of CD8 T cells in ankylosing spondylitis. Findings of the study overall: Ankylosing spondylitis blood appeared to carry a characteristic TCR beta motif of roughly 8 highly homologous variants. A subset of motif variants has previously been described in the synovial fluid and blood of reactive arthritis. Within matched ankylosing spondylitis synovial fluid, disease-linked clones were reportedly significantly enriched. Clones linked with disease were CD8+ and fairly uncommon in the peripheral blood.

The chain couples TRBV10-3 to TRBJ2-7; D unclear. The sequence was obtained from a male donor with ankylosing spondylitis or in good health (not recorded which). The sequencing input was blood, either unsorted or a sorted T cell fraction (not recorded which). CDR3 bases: TGTGCCATCAGTGGAGAGAGCTCCTACGAGCAGTACTTC. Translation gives CAISGESSYEQYF.